The 26 T cell receptor beta chains listed next were all sequenced from one sample in a study of patients and donors after allogeneic stem cell transplantation. TCRdb passed the RT-PCR reads through MiXCR, listing each CDR3 protein once. The sample comprises about 160,000 distinct CDR3 sequences, approximately 35% of which are singletons, and 40% to 55% rests with the top ten. The source material was blood, either unsorted or a sorted T cell fraction (not recorded which). The receptor source for this set is a human donor who was either an allogeneic HSCT recipient or a stem cell or donor lymphocyte infusion donor (not recorded which). It is not recorded whose cells these are; they may come from a transplant donor.

This chain links TRBV12-3 or TRBV12-4 with TRBJ2-1, with 9 positions matching TRBD1. This CDR3 contains 14 residues. With 9 bases clipped from V and 10 bases from J, the junction kept 13 bases outside the gene matches. CDR3 in amino acids: CASLLGTGLYEQFF. In DNA, the CDR3 is TGTGCCAGTCTTTTGGGGACAGGGCTGTACGAGCAGTTCTTC.

This clonotype was observed a few times. The chain is built from TRBV29-1 and TRBJ2-5; the D call may be TRBD1 or TRBD2 (5 bases each). V lost 7 bases, J lost 5 bases, and 20 bases lay in between. This CDR3 comprises 14 residues. Germline V gives CDR1 SQVTM, CDR2 ANQGSEA. CDR3 in DNA: TGCAGCGCCATTCGGGACCCAAGTAGGGAGACCCAGTACTTC. Its protein product is CSAIRDPSRETQYF. Full variable domain (missing parts from reference TRBV29-1 and TRBJ2-5): SAVISQKPSRDICQRGTSLTIQCQVDSQVTMMFWYRQQPGQSLTLIATANQGSEATYESGFVIDKFPISRPNLTFSTLTVSNMSPEDSSIYLCSAIRDPSRETQYFGPGTRLLVL.

V gene TRBV2 combines with J gene TRBJ1-2, with TRBD1 as a possible D gene (6 bases). CDR3 length: 16 amino acids. Trimming took off 6 bases at V and 1 base at J, with 18 bases between the two ends. Germline CDR1 reads SNHLY; CDR2 reads FYNNEI. CDR3 residues: CASSPGHQPLNYGYTF. CDR3 in DNA: TGTGCCAGCAGCCCGGGACACCAACCCCTTAACTATGGCTACACCTTC.

This clonotype was observed a few times. This chain links TRBV7-3 with TRBJ1-1; D perhaps matches TRBD1 (5 bases). The germline gives CDR1 SGHTA, CDR2 FQGTGA. With 7 bases removed from V and 1 base from J, the gap between germline ends came to 10 bases. The CDR3 covers 13 residues. CDR3 sequence: CASNYGGNTEAFF. In DNA form, the CDR3 reads TGTGCCAGCAATTACGGGGGGAACACTGAAGCTTTCTTT. Filled out from reference TRBV7-3 and TRBJ1-1, the complete variable domain reads GAGVSQTPSNKVTEKGKYVELRCDPISGHTALYWYRQSLGQGPEFLIYFQGTGAADDSGLPNDRFFAVRPEGSVSTLKIQRTERGDSAVYLCASNYGGNTEAFFGQGTRLTVV.

The chain is built from TRBV5-1 and TRBJ1-3; D is uncertain. The V gene lost 0 bases and the J gene lost 0 bases, with 4 bases spanning the gap. The CDR3 spans 14 residues. Germline CDR1 and CDR2: SGHRS and YFSETQ. The CDR3 coding sequence is TGCGCCAGCAGCTTGGACCCCTCTGGAAACACCATATATTTT. This translates into CASSLDPSGNTIYF.

The gene calls are TRBV29-1 and TRBJ1-1, with unresolved D. Germline CDR1 reads SQVTM; CDR2 reads ANQGSEA. This CDR3 has 12 amino acids. V was cut by 4 bases and J by 0 bases, with 6 bases left in between. CDR3 sequence (DNA): TGCAGCGTTGGGAGGGTGAACACTGAAGCTTTCTTT. It specifies CSVGRVNTEAFF.

This rearrangement joins TRBV12-3 or TRBV12-4 to TRBJ2-1, with D hard to call. The CDR3 runs to 13 residues. Trimming shortened V by 6 bases and J by 6 bases, and 12 bases separated the two germline ends. Written as DNA, the CDR3 is TGTGCCAGCAGGCCTGACTGGCCCAATGAGCAGTTCTTC. Protein sequence: CASRPDWPNEQFF.

This clonotype was observed a few times. V is TRBV20-1 and J is TRBJ2-1; 10 positions agree with TRBD2. Unmatched junction bases numbered 2, after V lost 7 bases and J lost 2 bases. Germline V lookup: CDR1 DFQATT, CDR2 SNEGSKA (reference sequence). CDR3 length: 13 amino acids. Here the CDR3 reads CSVGTSAYNEQFF. The CDR3 nucleotides read TGCAGTGTTGGGACTAGCGCCTACAATGAGCAGTTCTTC.

This chain links TRBV7-8 with TRBJ1-5, with D possibly TRBD1 on 5 matching bases. Germline lookup yields CDR1 SGHVS and CDR2 FQNEAQ. Trimming took off 1 base at V and 2 bases at J, with 12 bases between the two ends. This CDR3 contains 16 residues. CDR3 protein: CASSLGWTQGNQPQHF. The CDR3, as DNA: TGTGCCAGCAGCTTAGGGTGGACACAAGGCAATCAGCCCCAGCATTTT.

This clonotype appeared a few times. The V call is TRBV28, the J call TRBJ2-3; no definite D call. Trimming stripped 4 bases from V and 2 bases from J, with 16 bases between. The germline V gene has CDR1 MDHEN and CDR2 SYDVKM. The CDR3 consists of 16 residues. The DNA of the CDR3 is TGTGCCAGCAGTTCGCTACCTTACTCCTACACAGATACGCAGTATTTT. It translates to CASSSLPYSYTDTQYF.

In this sample, this clonotype turned up a few times. The chain couples TRBV12-3 or TRBV12-4 to TRBJ1-5; D possibly corresponds to TRBD1 (5 bases). Trimming removed 3 bases at V and 7 bases at J, with 10 bases between. This CDR3 contains 13 residues. CDR3 coding DNA: TGTGCCAGCAGTTTCGTCGGGGCGCAGCCCCAGCATTTT. This encodes CASSFVGAQPQHF.

The V and J genes are TRBV12-3 or TRBV12-4 and TRBJ1-1, with D unclear. The V and J ends lost 6 bases and 0 bases respectively, with 17 bases between them. This CDR3 contains 16 residues. The CDR3 reads CASSQQSFPMNTEAFF. CDR3 nucleotides: TGTGCCAGCAGCCAACAGAGCTTTCCCATGAACACTGAAGCTTTCTTT.

Turning to this clonotype: A much larger clone lies one base from this, so it may be a read error. This chain uses TRBV12-3 or TRBV12-4 with TRBJ1-4, with 10 bases aligning to TRBD1. This CDR3 spans 13 amino acids. This CDR3 reads CGSRGQGPEKLFF. CDR3 DNA sequence: TGTGGCAGCAGGGGACAGGGGCCTGAAAAACTGTTTTTT.

This chain links TRBV27 with TRBJ2-3; D gene unclear. Trimming took off 5 bases at V and 5 bases at J, with 8 bases between the two ends. Looked up from germline, CDR1 is MNHEY and CDR2 is SMNVEV (reference sequence). The CDR3 totals 12 residues. This chain's CDR3 is CASSPMGDTQYF. The CDR3 DNA reads TGTGCCAGCAGTCCCATGGGAGATACGCAGTATTTT.

The J gene is TRBJ1-4, the V gene TRBV11-2, with no clear D. The V end was cut by 4 bases, the J end by 5 bases, with 14 bases between. The germline V gene encodes CDR1 SGHAT and CDR2 FQNNGV. The CDR3 consists of 15 residues. The CDR3 DNA reads TGTGCCAGCAGCTCAATCCGGGTCGAAAATGAAAAACTGTTTTTT. Residues: CASSSIRVENEKLFF.

This rearrangement joins TRBV6-1 to TRBJ2-5, with D uncertain. The germline V gene has CDR1 MNHNS and CDR2 SASEGT. Deletions cut 7 bases from V and 2 bases from J, with 11 bases between. The CDR3 is 13 amino acids. For the CDR3, the DNA is TGTGCCAGCAACCGCGGCAAACAAGAGACCCAGTACTTC. Translating it yields CASNRGKQETQYF.

This clonotype came up a few times. The chain has TRBV12-3 or TRBV12-4 and TRBJ1-5; D unresolved. Trimming stripped 6 bases from V and 2 bases from J, with 11 bases between. The CDR3 is made up of 14 amino acids. Written as DNA, the CDR3 is TGTGCCAGCAGGTGGGGAATCGGCAATCAGCCCCAGCATTTT. Translated, it gives CASRWGIGNQPQHF.

The table lists this clonotype with a few counts. The DNA for the CDR3 is TGTGCCAGCAATAACCAGATGGCAAGCTCTGGAAACACCATATATTTT. Its protein product is CASNNQMASSGNTIYF. This sequence joins TRBV6-6 and TRBJ1-3; D remains ambiguous. The germline gives CDR1 MNHNY, CDR2 SVGAGI (reference sequence). There are 16 residues in the CDR3. V lost 7 bases to trimming and J lost 0 bases, with 16 bases between them.

The table lists this clonotype with a few counts. The rearrangement links TRBV28 to TRBJ1-1; TRBD1 aligns across 8 bases. J gave up 0 bases and V 5 bases, and 5 bases lay outside the gene matches. CDR1 is MDHEN, CDR2 SYDVKM, per germline. The length of the CDR3 is 15 residues. This chain's CDR3 is CASSADRELNTEAFF. CDR3 nucleotide sequence: TGTGCCAGCAGTGCGGACAGGGAATTGAACACTGAAGCTTTCTTT.

This clonotype has only a few counts. This chain links TRBV3-1 with TRBJ1-1, with TRBD1 as a possible D gene (5 bases). Trimming shortened V by 3 bases and J by 0 bases, and 17 bases separated the two germline ends. The V gene's germline CDR1 is LGHDT and CDR2 YNNKEL (reference sequence). The CDR3 runs to 17 residues. The CDR3 sequence: CASSHPTAGGMNTEAFF. The CDR3 region has the DNA TGTGCCAGCAGCCACCCTACGGCGGGGGGAATGAACACTGAAGCTTTCTTT.

The chain couples TRBV15 to TRBJ2-3; possible D gene TRBD1, 5 bases. CDR3 length: 15 residues. Germline lookup yields CDR1 LNHNV and CDR2 YYDKDF (reference sequence). The germline V and J ends were trimmed by 8 bases and 0 bases, with 15 bases remaining between them. CDR3: CATGAMKRSTDTQYF. In nucleotides, the CDR3 is TGTGCCACCGGGGCCATGAAGAGGAGCACAGATACGCAGTATTTT.

This clonotype appeared a few times. This chain connects TRBV6-5 to TRBJ1-1, with 11 bases matching TRBD1. V gave up 5 bases and J gave up 11 bases; unmatched junction bases: 4. The length of the CDR3 is 12 residues. Germline-derived CDR1 and CDR2 are MNHEY and SVGAGI. This CDR3 reads CASSRDRGSAFF. The CDR3 DNA is TGTGCCAGCAGTAGGGACAGGGGGTCGGCTTTCTTT.

The chain is built from TRBV9 and TRBJ2-2; D is undetermined. This CDR3 spans 14 amino acids. The V end was cut by 6 bases, the J end by 5 bases, with 14 bases between. CDR1 and CDR2 (germline): SGDLS, YYNGEE. The CDR3 DNA reads as TGTGCCAGCACGCGTAAGGGAACAACCGGGGAGCTGTTTTTT. Translated: CASTRKGTTGELFF.

The chain carries TRBV6-1 and TRBJ2-3; 7 bases align to TRBD2. From germline, CDR1 is MNHNS and CDR2 SASEGT. The J segment lost 0 bases and the V segment lost 0 bases, leaving 6 bases of the junction unmatched. The CDR3 consists of 17 residues. DNA of the CDR3: TGTGCCAGCAGTGAAGCGGGGGACTACCGAAGCACAGATACGCAGTATTTT. Its translation: CASSEAGDYRSTDTQYF.

The rearrangement links TRBV28 to TRBJ1-1; no clear D. Between the trimmed V and J ends, which lost 1 base and 6 bases, there was a span of 12 bases. This CDR3 contains 14 residues. Germline CDR1 reads MDHEN; CDR2 reads SYDVKM. CDR3 protein: CASSLLSGSPEAFF. CDR3 in DNA: TGTGCCAGCAGTTTATTGTCCGGGTCTCCTGAAGCTTTCTTT.

The chain joins TRBV15 to TRBJ2-5; D uncertain. Per germline, CDR1 LNHNV and CDR2 YYDKDF (reference sequence). The CDR3 is 13 amino acids. The V and J ends lost 1 base and 4 bases respectively, with 7 bases between them. CDR3 amino acids: CATSRGRLETQYF. The CDR3 bases are TGTGCCACCAGCAGAGGCCGCCTAGAGACCCAGTACTTC.